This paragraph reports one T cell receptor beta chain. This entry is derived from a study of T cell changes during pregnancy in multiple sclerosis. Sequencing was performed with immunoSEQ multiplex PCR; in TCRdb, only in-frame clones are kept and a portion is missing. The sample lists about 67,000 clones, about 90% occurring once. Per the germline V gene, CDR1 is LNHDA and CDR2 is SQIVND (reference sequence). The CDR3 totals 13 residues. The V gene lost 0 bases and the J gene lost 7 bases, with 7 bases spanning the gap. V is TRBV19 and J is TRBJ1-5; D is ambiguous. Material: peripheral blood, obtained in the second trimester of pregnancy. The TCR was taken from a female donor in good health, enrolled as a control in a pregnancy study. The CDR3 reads CASSIDLRQPQHF. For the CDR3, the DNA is TGTGCCAGTAGTATAGATCTAAGACAGCCCCAGCATTTT.